This T cell receptor (beta chain) derives from a study of beta chain features in type 1 diabetes. TCRB transcripts that were expressed got sequenced, as all of the isolated RNA had been reverse transcribed. Profiling relied on immunoSEQ multiplex PCR, and the TCRdb table lists in-frame clones only, not all of them. The table shows under 500,000 clones, with roughly 31% occurring only once. With regard to this clone: Other DNA sequences in this specimen translate into the identical CDR3.

The sequencing input was naive CD4+ T cells from blood. This sequence was found in a man aged 18 to 30 in good health.

CDR3 DNA sequence: TGCGCCAGCAGCCAAGATAGGGGCAGCTCCTACGAGCAGTACTTC. Amino acid sequence: CASSQDRGSSYEQYF. The V gene is TRBV4-3, the J gene TRBJ2-7; tentative D call: TRBD1 (5 bases). V gave up 0 bases and J gave up 0 bases, with 9 bases separating them. Germline CDR1 reads LGHNA; CDR2 reads YSLEER. CDR3 size: 15 residues.